This TCR beta chain was found in a study of blood T cell repertoires in COVID-19. The cohort comprised adults aged roughly 18 to 95 years residing in under 30 US areas. Cohorts were based on clinical histories the participants reported. CDR1 is KGHDR, CDR2 SFDVKD, per germline. The CDR3 is made up of 16 amino acids. The V gene end was trimmed by 3 bases and the J gene end by 10 bases; junction bases not matched to a gene: 9. Source study methods: Amplifying reference gene primers gave estimates of nucleated cell counts. Some clones are missing from TCRdb's copy, which holds only in-frame ones; the method was immunoSEQ multiplex PCR. That table furnishes V, J and clone size, whereas the DNA furnished D and trimming. The sample yields 400,000 to 500,000 clones, roughly 90% seen once.

The V and J genes are TRBV24-1 and TRBJ2-1; 12 bases map to TRBD2. Input material: PBMCs or T cells enriched from blood (not recorded which). The receptor was derived from a woman in her 40s who had recovered from COVID-19. The CDR3 nucleotides read TGTGCCACCAGTGATCGCTCTAGCGGGAGGGCCAAAGAGCAGTTCTTC. This sequence encodes CATSDRSSGRAKEQFF.